This is a list of T cell receptor beta chains from one sample in a study of blood T cell repertoires in COVID-19. TCRdb keeps only in-frame clones here, not all; method: immunoSEQ multiplex PCR. The sample lists about 340,000 clones, approximately 86% seen once, with 7% to 7.5% in the top ten. The material sequenced was peripheral blood. The source is a woman between 55 and 75 years old with COVID-19, enrolled during active disease. The CDR3 runs from the conserved cysteine through the conserved F or W. D genes are given only for firm matches. Expanded clones get a size class; other rows say once, few or many, or leave the size out.

j_gene: TRBJ1-3
d_gene: NA
abundance: NA
v_gene: TRBV2
CDR3nt: TGTGCCAGCATCAACGAGGCAGTTGGAAACACCATATATTTT
CDR3aa: CASINEAVGNTIYF

j_gene: TRBJ1-1
d_gene: TRBD1
abundance: NA
v_gene: TRBV7-9
CDR3nt: TGTGCCAGCAGCCCCGCCACAGGGGAGGAGACTGAAGCTTTCTTT
CDR3aa: CASSPATGEETEAFF

j_gene: TRBJ2-3
d_gene: TRBD1
abundance: NA
v_gene: TRBV29-1
CDR3nt: TGCAGCGTTGCAGGGGGTTCCACAGATACGCAGTATTTT
CDR3aa: CSVAGGSTDTQYF

j_gene: TRBJ2-7
d_gene: NA
abundance: NA
v_gene: TRBV7-9
CDR3nt: TGTGCCAGCAGCCTTTCAGAAAGCTCCTACGAGCAGTACTTC
CDR3aa: CASSLSESSYEQYF

j_gene: TRBJ2-5
d_gene: TRBD2
abundance: NA
v_gene: TRBV29-1
CDR3nt: TGCAGCGTTGGAGTGGCGGGGGAGTACCAAGAGACCCAGTACTTC
CDR3aa: CSVGVAGEYQETQYF

j_gene: TRBJ1-1
d_gene: TRBD1
abundance: NA
v_gene: TRBV5-1
CDR3nt: TGCGCCAGCAGCACCCGGACAGGTTGGACGGGGACTGAAGCTTTCTTT
CDR3aa: CASSTRTGWTGTEAFF

j_gene: TRBJ1-1
d_gene: NA
abundance: NA
v_gene: TRBV6-5
CDR3nt: TGTGCCAGCAGTTTCGGGGACACTGAAGCTTTCTTT
CDR3aa: CASSFGDTEAFF

j_gene: TRBJ1-3
d_gene: NA
abundance: NA
v_gene: TRBV9
CDR3nt: TGTGCCAGCAGCGTAGACAAACGCCTCTCTGGAAACACCATATATTTT
CDR3aa: CASSVDKRLSGNTIYF

j_gene: TRBJ2-6
d_gene: TRBD1
abundance: NA
v_gene: TRBV30
CDR3nt: TGTGCCTGGAGCCTAAGGAACAGGGGGCCCTCTGGGGCCAACGTCCTGACTTTC
CDR3aa: CAWSLRNRGPSGANVLTF

j_gene: TRBJ2-5
d_gene: TRBD1
abundance: NA
v_gene: TRBV28
CDR3nt: TGTGCCAGCAGTAGAGCACAGGGGCTAGGGCAAGAGACCCAGTACTTC
CDR3aa: CASSRAQGLGQETQYF

j_gene: TRBJ2-5
d_gene: TRBD2
abundance: NA
v_gene: TRBV7-2
CDR3nt: TGTGCCAGCAGCTTAGTAATCCGTCGGGGGGGGCGTGAGACCCAGTACTTC
CDR3aa: CASSLVIRRGGRETQYF

j_gene: TRBJ2-5
d_gene: TRBD1
abundance: NA
v_gene: TRBV5-1
CDR3nt: TGCGCCAGCAGCTTGGGGGCAGGGGGCGCGGGAGAGACCCAGTACTTC
CDR3aa: CASSLGAGGAGETQYF

j_gene: TRBJ1-5
d_gene: NA
abundance: once
v_gene: TRBV1
CDR3nt: NA
CDR3aa: CTSSQDRQFGGGNQPQHF

j_gene: TRBJ2-3
d_gene: TRBD2
abundance: NA
v_gene: TRBV4-2
CDR3nt: TGTGCCAGCAGCCAACCCCTGGCGGGGGGGATAGATACGCAGTATTTT
CDR3aa: CASSQPLAGGIDTQYF

j_gene: TRBJ2-3
d_gene: NA
abundance: NA
v_gene: TRBV10-2
CDR3nt: TGCGCCAGCAGTGAGCTGGGCACAGCAGATACGCAGTATTTT
CDR3aa: CASSELGTADTQYF

j_gene: TRBJ1-4
d_gene: NA
abundance: NA
v_gene: TRBV2
CDR3nt: TGTGCCAGCAATCAGGGCGATAATGAAAAACTGTTTTTT
CDR3aa: CASNQGDNEKLFF

j_gene: TRBJ1-3
d_gene: TRBD1
abundance: once
v_gene: TRBV11-3
CDR3nt: TGTGCCAGCAGTTCAGACAGGGGGCCTGGAAACACCATATATTTT
CDR3aa: CASSSDRGPGNTIYF

j_gene: TRBJ2-3
d_gene: NA
abundance: NA
v_gene: TRBV5-1
CDR3nt: TGCGCCAGCAGCTTGCGCGGGGAAAGCACAGATACGCAGTATTTT
CDR3aa: CASSLRGESTDTQYF

j_gene: TRBJ2-7
d_gene: NA
abundance: once
v_gene: TRBV7-2
CDR3nt: TGTGCCAGCAGCTTGAGACATGAGCAGTACTTC
CDR3aa: CASSLRHEQYF

j_gene: TRBJ1-1
d_gene: NA
abundance: NA
v_gene: TRBV30
CDR3nt: TGTGCCTGGACCAAAAACGAGGACAGGAACACTGAAGCTTTCTTT
CDR3aa: CAWTKNEDRNTEAFF

j_gene: TRBJ1-1
d_gene: NA
abundance: few
v_gene: TRBV11-2
CDR3nt: TGTGCCAGCAGCGCGGACTTTAGTACTGAAGCTTTCTTT
CDR3aa: CASSADFSTEAFF

j_gene: TRBJ1-1
d_gene: NA
abundance: NA
v_gene: TRBV6-6
CDR3nt: TGTGCCAGCAGTTACTCTTTGGGGACACCGAACACTGAAGCTTTCTTT
CDR3aa: CASSYSLGTPNTEAFF

j_gene: TRBJ1-3
d_gene: NA
abundance: NA
v_gene: TRBV4-1
CDR3nt: TGCGCCAGCAGCCAGGCGGGCAGGACTGGAAACACCATATATTTT
CDR3aa: CASSQAGRTGNTIYF

j_gene: TRBJ1-4
d_gene: NA
abundance: NA
v_gene: TRBV2
CDR3nt: TGTGCCTCCATTTCCGAGCAGATGGGCAGTGAAAAACTGTTTTTT
CDR3aa: CASISEQMGSEKLFF

j_gene: TRBJ2-5
d_gene: NA
abundance: NA
v_gene: TRBV30
CDR3nt: TGTGCCTGGACTCCTACGAATACATGGGGGGTGGGGACCCAGTACTTC
CDR3aa: CAWTPTNTWGVGTQYF

j_gene: TRBJ2-1
d_gene: NA
abundance: NA
v_gene: TRBV13
CDR3nt: TGTGCCAGCAGCCGGGGGAAAAATGAGCAGTTCTTC
CDR3aa: CASSRGKNEQFF

j_gene: TRBJ2-1
d_gene: NA
abundance: NA
v_gene: TRBV7-3
CDR3nt: TGTGCCAGCAGCTCAAGGGGGGGCGAGCAGTTCTTC
CDR3aa: CASSSRGGEQFF

j_gene: TRBJ1-1
d_gene: TRBD1
abundance: NA
v_gene: TRBV19
CDR3nt: TGTGCCAGTAGTACCGGGACAGGGGTAGACACTGAAGCTTTCTTT
CDR3aa: CASSTGTGVDTEAFF

j_gene: TRBJ2-3
d_gene: TRBD1
abundance: NA
v_gene: TRBV6-5
CDR3nt: TGTGCCAGCAGTTTGACAGGGGGCGCGAGGACAGATACGCAGTATTTT
CDR3aa: CASSLTGGARTDTQYF

j_gene: TRBJ2-2
d_gene: NA
abundance: NA
v_gene: TRBV4-1
CDR3nt: TGCGCCAGCAGCCAAGATTGGGGGGTCACCGGGGAGCTGTTTTTT
CDR3aa: CASSQDWGVTGELFF

j_gene: TRBJ1-2
d_gene: NA
abundance: NA
v_gene: TRBV3-1/TRBV3-2
CDR3nt: TGTGCCAGCAGCCAAGAGTCCAGGGCTAACTATGGCTACACCTTC
CDR3aa: CASSQESRANYGYTF

j_gene: TRBJ2-3
d_gene: NA
abundance: NA
v_gene: TRBV10-2
CDR3nt: TGCGCCAGCAGTAAAACCAGGGGTGCAGATACGCAGTATTTT
CDR3aa: CASSKTRGADTQYF

j_gene: TRBJ1-1
d_gene: NA
abundance: NA
v_gene: TRBV9
CDR3nt: TGTGCCAGCAGCGTACGGGGGGAAACTGAAGCTTTCTTT
CDR3aa: CASSVRGETEAFF

j_gene: TRBJ1-2
d_gene: TRBD1
abundance: NA
v_gene: TRBV19
CDR3nt: TGTGCCAGTAGTATGGGGACAGGGGGCTATGGCTACACCTTC
CDR3aa: CASSMGTGGYGYTF

j_gene: TRBJ2-7
d_gene: TRBD1
abundance: NA
v_gene: TRBV5-1
CDR3nt: TGCGCCAGCAGCTTGGGGGGACAGGGTAACTACGAGCAGTACTTC
CDR3aa: CASSLGGQGNYEQYF

j_gene: TRBJ1-1
d_gene: NA
abundance: NA
v_gene: TRBV20-1
CDR3nt: TGCAGTGCTAGGACAGCTGAAGCTTTCTTT
CDR3aa: CSARTAEAFF

j_gene: TRBJ1-2
d_gene: NA
abundance: NA
v_gene: TRBV5-6
CDR3nt: TGTGCCAGCAGCGGTCGTGGGGGGTATGGCTACACCTTC
CDR3aa: CASSGRGGYGYTF

j_gene: TRBJ2-3
d_gene: NA
abundance: NA
v_gene: TRBV11-3
CDR3nt: TGTGCCAGCACCCAGGGGAGAGATACGCAGTATTTT
CDR3aa: CASTQGRDTQYF

j_gene: TRBJ2-1
d_gene: NA
abundance: NA
v_gene: TRBV13
CDR3nt: TGTGCCAGCAGCTTAGGTTCAGGGTACAATGAGCAGTTCTTC
CDR3aa: CASSLGSGYNEQFF

j_gene: TRBJ1-5
d_gene: NA
abundance: NA
v_gene: TRBV6-1
CDR3nt: TGTGCCAGCAGTGAACCGGGGAAAAATCAGGCCCAGCATTTT
CDR3aa: CASSEPGKNQAQHF

j_gene: TRBJ2-5
d_gene: TRBD2
abundance: NA
v_gene: TRBV11-2
CDR3nt: TGTGCCAGCAGCCTCGGACTAGCGGTTCAAGAGACCCAGTACTTC
CDR3aa: CASSLGLAVQETQYF